A selection of T cell receptor beta chains follows, all from one sample in a study of beta chain features in type 1 diabetes. TCRdb keeps only in-frame clones here, not all; method: immunoSEQ multiplex PCR. In the table there are 680,000 or so clones, roughly an eighth of which are singletons. The sequenced material came from naive CD4+ T cells from blood. These receptors were taken from a man younger than 35 with type 1 diabetes. Both conserved end residues are part of each CDR3. The D gene is left open where the match is weak. Not all rows give a size; the values are once, few, many and, for expanded clones, a class.

D gene	clone size	V gene	J gene	CDR3 protein	CDR3 DNA
TRBD1	few	TRBV6-1	TRBJ2-7	CASTDRGLVQYF	TGTGCCAGCACAGACAGGGGGCTGGTGCAGTACTTC
NA	NA	TRBV25-1	TRBJ1-6	CASSEHQGPQEPLHF	TGTGCCAGCAGTGAACATCAGGGGCCCCAAGAGCCCCTCCACTTT
NA	few	TRBV7-9	TRBJ1-2	CASSLSGQGNHGYTF	TGTGCCAGCAGCTTGTCAGGGCAGGGGAATCATGGCTACACCTTC
NA	NA	TRBV19	TRBJ2-2	CASSFRTTGELFF	TGTGCCAGTAGTTTTCGGACAACCGGGGAGCTGTTTTTT
NA	few	TRBV18	TRBJ2-1	CASSPPTAGSIYNEQFF	TGTGCCAGCTCACCACCGACGGCAGGGTCTATCTACAATGAGCAGTTCTTC
NA	few	TRBV10-3	TRBJ2-7	CAISDWDYEQYF	TGTGCCATCAGTGACTGGGACTACGAGCAGTACTTC
NA	few	TRBV10-3	TRBJ2-2	CAISETGELFF	TGTGCCATCAGTGAGACGGGGGAGCTGTTTTTT
NA	few	TRBV19	TRBJ2-6	CASSRGTKGNVLTF	TGTGCCAGTAGTAGGGGGACGAAGGGCAACGTCCTGACTTTC
NA	NA	TRBV30	TRBJ1-5	CAWSIKFNQPQHF	TGTGCCTGGAGTATAAAGTTCAATCAGCCCCAGCATTTT
TRBD1	NA	TRBV5-4	TRBJ2-7	CASSVTHGTGYEQYF	TGTGCCAGCAGCGTAACACACGGGACAGGCTACGAGCAGTACTTC
NA	NA	TRBV4-1	TRBJ1-5	CASSQDMRPGNQPQHF	TGCGCCAGCAGCCAAGATATGAGGCCAGGCAATCAGCCCCAGCATTTT
NA	NA	TRBV18	TRBJ2-5	CASSPLEGARETQYF	TGTGCCAGCTCACCACTCGAGGGCGCGAGGGAGACCCAGTACTTC
TRBD1	NA	TRBV29-1	TRBJ2-3	CSVEDRGRGTDTQYF	TGCAGCGTAGAGGACAGGGGGCGAGGCACAGATACGCAGTATTTT
TRBD1	NA	TRBV11-2	TRBJ2-7	CASSLEGVQGANEQYF	TGTGCCAGCAGCTTAGAGGGGGTACAGGGGGCGAACGAGCAGTACTTC
TRBD1	few	TRBV29-1	TRBJ2-2	CSVGQGLNGELFF	TGCAGCGTTGGACAGGGGCTTAACGGGGAGCTGTTTTTT
TRBD2	NA	TRBV25-1	TRBJ2-1	CASSELGGGALNEQFF	TGTGCCAGCAGTGAGCTGGGCGGGGGGGCCCTCAATGAGCAGTTCTTC
NA	NA	TRBV6-1	TRBJ1-2	CASSEEGGALVYGYTF	TGTGCCAGCAGTGAAGAGGGAGGGGCCCTTGTCTATGGCTACACCTTC
NA	NA	TRBV5-4	TRBJ2-7	CASGPTEYYEQYF	TGTGCCAGCGGGCCCACAGAGTACTACGAGCAGTACTTC
NA	NA	TRBV6-1	TRBJ1-1	CASRPTQDINTEAFF	TGTGCCAGCAGGCCTACCCAGGACATCAACACTGAAGCTTTCTTT
NA	few	TRBV4-2	TRBJ2-7	CASSQPGPAGEQYF	TGTGCCAGCAGCCAGCCGGGGCCGGCTGGGGAGCAGTACTTC
NA	few	TRBV19	TRBJ2-6	CASSIVTGANVLTF	TGTGCCAGTAGTATTGTCACTGGGGCCAACGTCCTGACTTTC
NA	NA	TRBV7-9	TRBJ1-2	CASSVSHRGYTF	TGTGCCAGCAGCGTATCCCATCGCGGCTACACCTTC
NA	NA	TRBV30	TRBJ2-5	CAWRALSGWETQYF	TGTGCCTGGAGGGCCCTAAGTGGCTGGGAGACCCAGTACTTC
NA	few	TRBV7-8	TRBJ2-7	CASSLTGTPSYEQYF	TGTGCCAGCAGCTTAACTGGGACACCCTCCTACGAGCAGTACTTC
NA	NA	TRBV15	TRBJ2-1	CATSRDMGGQYNEQFF	TGTGCCACCAGCAGAGATATGGGGGGGCAATACAATGAGCAGTTCTTC
NA	NA	TRBV18	TRBJ2-1	CASSPNHEQFF	TGTGCCAGCTCACCCAACCATGAGCAGTTCTTC